This TCR beta chain was found in a study of T cells in tuberculosis. Study summary: A South African cohort included IGRA-negative adolescents, latently infected IGRA-positive adolescents and adults with active tuberculosis. Broader study findings: A GMM-specific repertoire classifier reached about 89% accuracy, AUROC about 0.87. Active tuberculosis cases were adults; controls were adolescents.

Concerning this clone: Its matching antigen is unknown.

V was shortened by 3 bases and J by 4 bases, with 11 bases between the two germline ends. The CDR3 has 14 amino acids. CDR1 is SSHAT and CDR2 is FNYEAQ in the germline V gene (reference sequence). Data came from immunoSEQ multiplex PCR; TCRdb stores just in-frame clones and leaves some out. The data show fewer than 35,000 clones, with roughly 95% seen just once and 2% to 2.5% held by the top ten. On average approximately 100,000 T cells per donor were immunosequenced. The TCR sequence derives from a donor aged 10-35 years with latent tuberculosis or without tuberculosis infection. The sample taken for sequencing was PBMCs. This chain links TRBV7-7 with TRBJ2-3; D may be TRBD2 (5 bases). The CDR3 sequence: CASSFGPGADTQYF. The CDR3 region has the DNA TGTGCCAGCAGCTTTGGGCCCGGGGCAGATACGCAGTATTTT.